A selection of T cell receptor beta chains follows, all from one sample in a study of cytomegalovirus exposure and HLA in healthy donors. The method was immunoSEQ multiplex PCR; TCRdb's version includes in-frame clones alone and lacks a portion of them. Of approximately 180,000 clones in the sample, roughly an eighth were seen once. The sequencing sample was made of PBMCs. The receptors come from a man in his fifties or sixties in good health and CMV-seropositive. Both conserved end residues are part of each CDR3. D genes are given only for firm matches. Clone size is not always given. Where it is, it says once, few, many or a class for expanded clones.

DNA	CDR3	size	V	J	D
TGTGCCAGTAGTATGGGACTAGGCACAGATACGCAGTATTTT	CASSMGLGTDTQYF	NA	TRBV19	TRBJ2-3	TRBD2
TGTGCCAGCAGCCAAGATTTGACATTAGAGACCCAGTACTTC	CASSQDLTLETQYF	NA	TRBV14	TRBJ2-5	NA
TGTGCCAGCCGAGGTGGGGAGGTGAATGAGCAGTTCTTC	CASRGGEVNEQFF	few	TRBV6-6	TRBJ2-1	NA
TGTGCCAGCAGTTTTCGCGAAGGGAGGAACGCTGAAGCTTTCTTT	CASSFREGRNAEAFF	NA	TRBV27	TRBJ1-1	NA
TGCGCCAGCAGCCCGGACAGCATCTACGAGCAGTACTTC	CASSPDSIYEQYF	few	TRBV5-1	TRBJ2-7	NA
TGTGCCAGCAGCCCAAAGATCCCGGGACAGCCATCCTACGAGCAGTACTTC	CASSPKIPGQPSYEQYF	few	TRBV13	TRBJ2-7	TRBD1
TGTGCCAGCTCACCCCGCGGGGTGAGGACAGATACGCAGTATTTT	CASSPRGVRTDTQYF	few	TRBV18	TRBJ2-3	NA
TGTGCCAGCAGCCGGACAGGGTGGAGGGGCTACACCTTC	CASSRTGWRGYTF	few	TRBV7-9	TRBJ1-2	TRBD1
TGTGCCTGGAGTTTAACAGGGGAATATGGCTACACCTTC	CAWSLTGEYGYTF	few	TRBV30	TRBJ1-2	TRBD1
TGTGCCAGCAGTGAATTAACTAGCGTCGGGGAGCTGTTTTTT	CASSELTSVGELFF	few	TRBV2	TRBJ2-2	TRBD2
TGTGCCAGAAGGCAGCGGGCGGCGAGCAATCAGCCCCAGCATTTT	CARRQRAASNQPQHF	NA	TRBV5-3	TRBJ1-5	NA
TGTGCCTCCAGGGGGTCACAAGAGACCCAGTACTTC	CASRGSQETQYF	NA	TRBV6-6	TRBJ2-5	TRBD1
TGTGCCAGCATTCCTGACGGGAGATCCTACGAGCAGTACTTC	CASIPDGRSYEQYF	NA	TRBV27	TRBJ2-7	NA
TGCGCCAGCAGCCATACAACAGGGGCTGATACGCAGTATTTT	CASSHTTGADTQYF	NA	TRBV4-3	TRBJ2-3	TRBD1
TGTGCCAGCAGCTTGGTGCTTACAGGGGATGAGTATGGCTACACCTTC	CASSLVLTGDEYGYTF	few	TRBV5-6	TRBJ1-2	TRBD1
TGCAGCGCTCGGGGCGGGACCAATGGTGGCTACACCTTC	CSARGGTNGGYTF	few	TRBV29-1	TRBJ1-2	NA
TGTGCCAGCTCTCCGGGGAAGCCCTCCACAGATACGCAGTATTTT	CASSPGKPSTDTQYF	few	TRBV18	TRBJ2-3	NA
TGCGCCAGCAGCTTGCTACGGGGAACCTATGGCTACACCTTC	CASSLLRGTYGYTF	NA	TRBV5-1	TRBJ1-2	NA
TGTGCCACCCCGGACAGGGTTTCTTCTAGCTACACCTTC	CATPDRVSSSYTF	NA	TRBV28	TRBJ1-2	TRBD1
TGTGCCAGCAAGGGACAGGTGAATAGCTTTGAGACCCAGTACTTC	CASKGQVNSFETQYF	few	TRBV7-2	TRBJ2-5	TRBD1
TGTGCCAGCAGATCTCCGGGGTATAATTCACCCCTCCACTTT	CASRSPGYNSPLHF	NA	TRBV28	TRBJ1-6	NA
TGTGCCAGCAGTTACTCGATTAGGGGTTACCATGAGCAGTTCTTC	CASSYSIRGYHEQFF	NA	TRBV6-5	TRBJ2-1	NA
TGTGCCAGCACCAAGAGGACATTCTCCTCTGGAAACACCATATATTTT	CASTKRTFSSGNTIYF	few	TRBV13	TRBJ1-3	NA
TGTGCCAGCAGCTTATTTGCTAGCGGGGGGTATGAGACCCAGTACTTC	CASSLFASGGYETQYF	few	TRBV7-2	TRBJ2-5	TRBD2
TGCGCCAGCAGCATACTAGCGGGGCAAGAGACCCAGTACTTC	CASSILAGQETQYF	few	TRBV5-1	TRBJ2-5	TRBD2
TGTGCCAGCAGTGAACCCTGGGACAGGGGAGAGACCCAGTACTTC	CASSEPWDRGETQYF	NA	TRBV2	TRBJ2-5	TRBD1
TGTGCCAGCGGACAGGGCCGCTCCTACGAGCAGTACTTC	CASGQGRSYEQYF	NA	TRBV7-8	TRBJ2-7	TRBD1
TGTGCCAGCAGCCCCCGGGGGGCCAATGAGCAGTTCTTC	CASSPRGANEQFF	NA	TRBV11-2	TRBJ2-1	NA
TGTGCCAGGCCAACTAGCGGGGGAAACAATGAGCAGTTCTTC	CARPTSGGNNEQFF	NA	TRBV19	TRBJ2-1	TRBD2
TGTGCCAGCAGACAGGGACCAATCTCTGGAAACACCATATATTTT	CASRQGPISGNTIYF	many	TRBV6-1	TRBJ1-3	NA
TGCGCCAGCAGCTCGGGTTCACAGGGAGCTAATGAAAAACTGTTTTTT	CASSSGSQGANEKLFF	NA	TRBV5-1	TRBJ1-4	NA
TGTGCCAGCAGACAGGACAGGGCCTCTGGAAACACCATATATTTT	CASRQDRASGNTIYF	NA	TRBV7-9	TRBJ1-3	TRBD1
TGTGCCAGCAGCGTCGGGACAGCTAGCTCCTACGAGCAGTACTTC	CASSVGTASSYEQYF	NA	TRBV9	TRBJ2-7	TRBD1
TGTGCCAGCAGCTTAGGCCGTGGGCGGGGCTTTCGCACAGATACGCAGTATTTT	CASSLGRGRGFRTDTQYF	NA	TRBV11-2	TRBJ2-3	NA
TGCGCCAGCAGCCAAGATTCAGGCGGGGGGGGAAATACGCAGTATTTT	CASSQDSGGGGNTQYF	NA	TRBV4-3	TRBJ2-3	TRBD2
TGCAGCGTTGCCCTGGGAGGGGGAGGCTACACCTTC	CSVALGGGGYTF	NA	TRBV29-1	TRBJ1-2	NA
TGTGCCAGCAGTGCATTAGCGGGGGCCCCCGGGGGGACAGATACGCAGTATTTT	CASSALAGAPGGTDTQYF	few	TRBV6-1	TRBJ2-3	TRBD2
TGTGCCAGCAGATGGGACAGGGTTGGAGATACGCAGTATTTT	CASRWDRVGDTQYF	NA	TRBV13	TRBJ2-3	TRBD1
TGCGCCAGCAGCTTGGGTAGGGGAGATACGCAGTATTTT	CASSLGRGDTQYF	NA	TRBV5-1	TRBJ2-3	NA
TGTGCCAGCTCACCCGGGGTTGAGACCCAGTACTTC	CASSPGVETQYF	NA	TRBV18	TRBJ2-5	NA
TGTGCCAGCGGTGACAGGGATGCGCAGTATTTT	CASGDRDAQYF	few	TRBV2	TRBJ2-3	TRBD1
TGTGCCAGCAGCTTAGATGGCGCGGGGGCTGAGGAGACCCAGTACTTC	CASSLDGAGAEETQYF	NA	TRBV11-2	TRBJ2-5	NA
TGTGCCAGCAGCGTAGGCGCTACTAGCACAGATACGCAGTATTTT	CASSVGATSTDTQYF	few	TRBV9	TRBJ2-3	NA
TGTGCCAGCAGTTACTCTGCGGGGGGGCCCAATGAGCAGTTCTTC	CASSYSAGGPNEQFF	few	TRBV6-6	TRBJ2-1	TRBD2
TGTGCCAGCAGCTCCCGGACAGCAGAAGCTTTCTTT	CASSSRTAEAFF	few	TRBV21-1	TRBJ1-1	NA